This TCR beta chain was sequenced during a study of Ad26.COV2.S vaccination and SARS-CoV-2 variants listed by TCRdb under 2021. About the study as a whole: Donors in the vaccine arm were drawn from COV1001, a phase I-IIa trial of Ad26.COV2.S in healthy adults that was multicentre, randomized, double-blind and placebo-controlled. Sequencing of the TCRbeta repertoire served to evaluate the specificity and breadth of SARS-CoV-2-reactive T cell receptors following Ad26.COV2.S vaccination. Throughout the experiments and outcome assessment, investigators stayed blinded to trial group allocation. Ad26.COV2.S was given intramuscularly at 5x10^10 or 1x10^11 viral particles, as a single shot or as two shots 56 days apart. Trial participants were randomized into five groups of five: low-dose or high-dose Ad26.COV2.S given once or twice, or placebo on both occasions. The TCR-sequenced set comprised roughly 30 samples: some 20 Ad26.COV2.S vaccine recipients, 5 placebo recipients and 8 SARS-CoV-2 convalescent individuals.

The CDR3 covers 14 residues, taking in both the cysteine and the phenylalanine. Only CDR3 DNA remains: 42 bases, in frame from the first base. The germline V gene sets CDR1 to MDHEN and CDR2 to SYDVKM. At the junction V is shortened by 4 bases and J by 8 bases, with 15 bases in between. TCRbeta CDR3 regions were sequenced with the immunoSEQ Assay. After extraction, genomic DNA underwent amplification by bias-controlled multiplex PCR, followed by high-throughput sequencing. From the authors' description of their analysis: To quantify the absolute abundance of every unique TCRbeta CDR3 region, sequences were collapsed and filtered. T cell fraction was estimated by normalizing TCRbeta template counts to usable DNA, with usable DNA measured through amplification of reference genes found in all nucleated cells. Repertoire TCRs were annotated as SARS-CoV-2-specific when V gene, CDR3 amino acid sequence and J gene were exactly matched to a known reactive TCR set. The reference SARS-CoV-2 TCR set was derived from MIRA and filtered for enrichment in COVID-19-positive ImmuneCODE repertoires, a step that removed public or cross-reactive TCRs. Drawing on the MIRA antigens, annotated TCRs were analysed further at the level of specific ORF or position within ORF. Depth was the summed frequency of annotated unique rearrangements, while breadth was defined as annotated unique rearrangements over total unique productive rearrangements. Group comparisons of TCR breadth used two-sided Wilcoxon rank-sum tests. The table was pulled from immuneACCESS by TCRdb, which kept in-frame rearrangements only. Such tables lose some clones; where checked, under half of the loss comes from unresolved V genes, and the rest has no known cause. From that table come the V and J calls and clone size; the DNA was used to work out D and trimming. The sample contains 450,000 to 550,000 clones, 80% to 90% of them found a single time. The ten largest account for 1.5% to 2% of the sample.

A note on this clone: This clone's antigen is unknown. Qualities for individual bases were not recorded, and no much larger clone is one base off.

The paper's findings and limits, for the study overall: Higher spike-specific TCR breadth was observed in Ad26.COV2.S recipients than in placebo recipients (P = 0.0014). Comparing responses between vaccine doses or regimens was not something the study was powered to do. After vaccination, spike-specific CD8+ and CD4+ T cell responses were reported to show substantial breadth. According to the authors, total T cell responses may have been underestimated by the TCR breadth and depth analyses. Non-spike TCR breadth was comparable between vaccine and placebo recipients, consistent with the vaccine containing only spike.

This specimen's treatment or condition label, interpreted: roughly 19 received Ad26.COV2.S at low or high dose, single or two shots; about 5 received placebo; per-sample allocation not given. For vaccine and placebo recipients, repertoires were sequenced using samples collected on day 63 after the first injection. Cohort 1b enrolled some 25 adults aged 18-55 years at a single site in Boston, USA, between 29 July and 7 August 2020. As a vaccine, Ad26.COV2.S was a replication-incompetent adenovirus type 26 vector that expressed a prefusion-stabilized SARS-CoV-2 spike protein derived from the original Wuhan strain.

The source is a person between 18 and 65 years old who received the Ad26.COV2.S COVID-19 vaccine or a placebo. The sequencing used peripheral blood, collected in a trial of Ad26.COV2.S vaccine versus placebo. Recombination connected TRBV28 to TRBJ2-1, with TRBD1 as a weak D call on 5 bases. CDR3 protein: CASSSPQGVDEQFF. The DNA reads TGTGCCAGCAGTTCCCCCCAGGGTGTCGATGAGCAGTTCTTC.